The text below deals with one TCR beta chain. Antigen specificity is unknown. TCRdb itself ran the reads through MiXCR, one entry per CDR3 protein. This sample has 200,000 to 300,000 distinct CDR3 sequences, with roughly 13% found just once. The entry originates in a study of T cell repertoires in cytomegalovirus infection. Whole-study context: Public TCR beta signatures indicated both CMV infection and matching HLA type.

The CDR3 spans 13 residues. Trimming left V 3 bases short and J 2 bases short, with 4 bases between. CDR1 and CDR2 (germline): SGHTA, FQGTGA. Study-wide points: Using cumulative public TCR beta family frequency, the authors identified those who carried CMV together with the relevant HLA. Clonotype analysis showed dominance of the ex vivo response by HLA-C-restricted CMV-specific TCR beta clonotypes.

This sequence was found in a human donor in good health (CMV status not recorded). Some clones in this sample may be carry-over from other donors' samples. The rearrangement links TRBV7-3 to TRBJ2-2; D is unresolved. Material: PBMCs. CDR3 sequence reads: CASSFSNTGELFF. The CDR3 nucleotides are TGTGCCAGCAGCTTCAGTAACACCGGGGAGCTGTTTTTT.